This T cell receptor (beta chain) was obtained from a study of blood T cell repertoires in COVID-19. Study-wide background: T cells, B-cell-depleted T cells, or PBMCs provided the cDNA or gDNA that served as material.

Original data processing: Amplification of reference gene primers was used by the study to estimate nucleated cell counts. Only in-frame clones appear in the TCRdb table, and some are missing; sequencing was by immunoSEQ multiplex PCR. That table supplies the V and J calls and clone size; D and trimming were determined from the DNA. Of 72,000 or so clones in the sample, around 85% were seen once. Germline CDR1 MDHEN, CDR2 SYDVKM. The V gene lost 3 bases and the J gene lost 4 bases, with 12 bases spanning the gap. CDR3 size: 14 residues. This sequence was found in a woman of 80 years or more with active or convalescent COVID-19. The chain uses TRBV28 and TRBJ2-5, with TRBD2 as a possible D gene (6 bases). The sample taken for sequencing was peripheral blood. CDR3 in DNA: TGTGCCAGCAGTTTGGGGGGAAGGCGAGAGACCCAGTACTTC. Its protein is CASSLGGRRETQYF. Supplemented by reference TRBV28 and TRBJ2-5, the full variable domain reads DVKVTQSSRYLVKRTGEKVFLECVQDMDHENMFWYRQDPGLGLRLIYFSYDVKMKEKGDIPEGYSVSREKKERFSLILESASTNQTSMYLCASSLGGRRETQYFGPGTRLLVL.